This entry lists 18 T cell receptor beta chains sequenced from one sample in a study of cytomegalovirus exposure and HLA in healthy donors. The assay was immunoSEQ multiplex PCR, and TCRdb's table has in-frame clones only and misses some. This table has 70,000 or so clones, over 90% appearing once. The sequencing input was PBMCs. Every receptor here comes from a woman aged 18-29 years in good health and CMV-seronegative.

J is TRBJ1-1 and V is TRBV5-6, with 7 bases that match TRBD1. Germline CDR1 and CDR2: SGHDT and YYEEEE. V was pared by 5 bases and J by 4 bases, with 11 bases of the junction left unmatched. The CDR3 runs 15 residues. The CDR3 DNA follows: TGTGCCAGCAGTCGAGACAGGGCGGTGGGCACTGAAGCTTTCTTT. It is translated as CASSRDRAVGTEAFF.

The chain recombines TRBV6-5 with TRBJ1-1; D is ambiguous. Trimming took 0 bases from V and 4 from J, leaving 6 bases between them. This CDR3 is 13 amino acids long. Germline V lookup: CDR1 MNHEY, CDR2 SVGAGI. The CDR3 is CASSYSSTTEAFF. As DNA, the CDR3 is TGTGCCAGCAGTTACTCGAGCACCACTGAAGCTTTCTTT.

The sample holds one count of this clone. The V and J genes are TRBV18 and TRBJ1-3; D is unclear. The CDR3 is 16 amino acids. V lost 3 bases and J lost 0, with 12 bases in between. The germline V gene encodes CDR1 KGHSH and CDR2 LQKENI. CDR3 amino acids: CASSPPGANSGNTIYF. As DNA, the CDR3 is TGTGCCAGCTCACCCCCGGGAGCGAACTCTGGAAACACCATATATTTT.

The J gene is TRBJ1-6, the V gene TRBV6-4; D is unresolved. Germline CDR1 reads MRHNA; CDR2 reads SNTAGT. CDR3 length equals 13 residues. Trimming took off 6 bases at V and 6 bases at J, with 9 bases between the two ends. In DNA form, the CDR3 reads TGTGCCAGCAGCCGGGAGGTTAATTCACCCCTCCACTTT. Amino acids: CASSREVNSPLHF.

The chain uses TRBV10-3 and TRBJ2-3; maybe TRBD2 (5 bases). Germline CDR1 ENHRY, CDR2 SYGVKD. The CDR3 is 14 residues long. Trimming pared 3 bases from V and 2 bases from J, leaving 9 bases between. The CDR3 nucleotides are TGTGCCATCAGTGACCCGGACTTCACAGATACGCAGTATTTT. This encodes CAISDPDFTDTQYF.

The CDR3 region has the DNA TGTGCCAGCTCCCCGGGGGGTTCTGAAAAACTGTTTTTT. It is translated as CASSPGGSEKLFF. The rearrangement links TRBV6-6 to TRBJ1-4, with a possible D match to TRBD1 (5 bases). The germline gives CDR1 MNHNY, CDR2 SVGAGI (reference sequence). Trimming took off 8 bases at V and 7 bases at J, with 14 bases between the two ends. This CDR3 region has 13 residues.

This rearrangement joins TRBV6-1 to TRBJ1-3; no firm D call. Germline V CDR1 and CDR2: MNHNS, SASEGT. V dropped 2 bases and J dropped 1 base, with 9 bases sitting between them. The CDR3 runs to 15 residues. CDR3 amino acids: CASSESPGSGNTIYF. The CDR3 nucleotides are TGTGCCAGCAGTGAAAGCCCGGGATCTGGAAACACCATATATTTT.

This chain uses TRBV27 with TRBJ2-1; D may be TRBD2 (6 bases). Trimming shortened V by 5 bases and J by 4 bases, and 15 bases separated the two germline ends. Germline CDR1 reads MNHEY; CDR2 reads SMNVEV (reference sequence). The CDR3 runs to 15 residues. CDR3 nucleotides: TGTGCCAGCAGTCCTCGAGATAGCGGTTACAATGAGCAGTTCTTC. This gives the protein CASSPRDSGYNEQFF.

The J gene is TRBJ2-4, the V gene TRBV5-4, with D maybe TRBD1 (6 bases). V was pared by 5 bases and J by 7 bases, with 13 bases between. CDR1 SGHNT and CDR2 YYREEE come from the germline V gene (reference sequence). This CDR3 spans 13 amino acids. The CDR3 bases are TGTGCCAGCAGAGGGGACATCGGGAACATTCAGTACTTC. Protein sequence: CASRGDIGNIQYF.

The chain links TRBV7-3 to TRBJ2-5; 8 bases line up with TRBD1. The V and J ends lost 1 base and 4 bases, in that order; junction bases with no gene match: 8. The CDR3 runs 16 residues. Germline V gene lookup returns CDR1 SGHTA and CDR2 FQGTGA. The CDR3 DNA reads TGTGCCAGCAGCTTAAATTCAGGGGGCGGAGGAGAGACCCAGTACTTC. This sequence encodes CASSLNSGGGGETQYF.

This chain links TRBV28 with TRBJ1-1, with 10 positions matching TRBD1. The CDR3 covers 17 residues. V trimming: 1 base; J trimming: 5 bases; junction bases outside the gene matches: 10. Germline CDR1 reads MDHEN; CDR2 reads SYDVKM. The chain's CDR3 is CASSLYRDRGFKTEAFF. The CDR3 nucleotides are TGTGCCAGCAGTTTATACCGGGACAGGGGTTTCAAAACTGAAGCTTTCTTT.

V and J are TRBV5-5 and TRBJ2-7, with 10 bases identical to TRBD1. V trimming: 0 bases; J trimming: 7 bases; junction bases outside the gene matches: 7. This CDR3 spans 15 amino acids. Per germline, CDR1 SGHKS and CDR2 YYEKEE (reference sequence). The CDR3 loop reads CASSLARDRGWEQYF. The CDR3 nucleotides read TGTGCCAGCAGCTTGGCCCGGGACAGGGGTTGGGAGCAGTACTTC.

V and J are TRBV6-5 and TRBJ2-7; D may be TRBD2 (5 bases). This CDR3 spans 15 amino acids. Per the germline V gene, CDR1 is MNHEY and CDR2 is SVGAGI. The ends were cut back, 0 bases at V and 0 bases at J, with 9 bases in the middle. Here the CDR3 DNA reads TGTGCCAGCAGTTACTCGTTCGGGAACTCCTACGAGCAGTACTTC. It encodes CASSYSFGNSYEQYF.

The chain joins TRBV27 to TRBJ2-7, with D perhaps matching TRBD2 (7 bases). Trimming took off 5 bases at V and 2 bases at J, with 22 bases between the two ends. The germline gives CDR1 MNHEY, CDR2 SMNVEV (reference sequence). The CDR3 has 17 residues. The CDR3, as DNA: TGTGCCAGCAGTCCCACCTCCCGGGGGGCCGTCCCCTACGAGCAGTACTTC. Translated: CASSPTSRGAVPYEQYF.

The V call is TRBV18, the J call TRBJ2-7; 10 bases are shared with TRBD2. From germline, CDR1 is KGHSH and CDR2 LQKENI. CDR3 length: 15 amino acids. V lost 2 bases and J lost 4; bases outside the gene matches: 5. CDR3 nucleotides: TGTGCCAGCTCACCAACCCTAGCGGGAGTGTACGAGCAGTACTTC. It specifies CASSPTLAGVYEQYF.

The chain uses TRBV18 and TRBJ2-1, with 10 bases that match TRBD1. Germline V lookup: CDR1 KGHSH, CDR2 LQKENI. CDR3 size: 14 residues. J was trimmed by 7 bases and V by 8 bases; bases with no gene match: 8. As DNA, the CDR3 is TGTGCCAGCACCGGGACAGGGGTGATAAATGAGCAGTTCTTC. This codes for CASTGTGVINEQFF.

The chain recombines TRBV5-6 with TRBJ2-7, with 10 nucleotides matching TRBD2. Germline loops: CDR1 SGHDT, CDR2 YYEEEE. The CDR3 sequence is 16 residues long. Unmatched junction bases numbered 8, after V lost 0 bases and J lost 5 bases. The CDR3 region is CASSLGASGSGHEQYF. The DNA of the CDR3 is TGTGCCAGCAGCTTGGGGGCTAGCGGGAGCGGGCACGAGCAGTACTTC.

The rearrangement uses TRBV9 and TRBJ2-2; 9 bases match TRBD2. Germline V gene lookup returns CDR1 SGDLS and CDR2 YYNGEE. There are 16 residues in the CDR3. V lost 0 bases and J lost 7; bases outside the gene matches: 7. The CDR3 DNA reads as TGTGCCAGCAGCGTAGTTAATAGCGGGAGAGTCGGGGAGCTGTTTTTT. It translates to CASSVVNSGRVGELFF.